This TCR beta chain was sequenced during a study of T cell responses to AZD1222 COVID-19 vaccine. Sequencing was performed with immunoSEQ multiplex PCR; in TCRdb, only in-frame clones are kept and a portion is missing. The table lists 130,000 to 150,000 clones, approximately 89% of them singletons, with 5.2% in the top ten. The length of the CDR3 is 14 residues. V was shortened by 1 base and J by 1 base, with 6 bases between the two germline ends. Germline CDR1 is SNHLY and CDR2 is FYNNEI. The sequence derives from an adult in good health. Sequenced here: peripheral blood, sampled on day 0 of AZD1222 vaccination. The genes are TRBV2 and TRBJ2-3; no clear D. CDR3 sequence: CASSEGIGTDTQYF. CDR3 sequence (DNA): TGTGCCAGCAGTGAAGGCATAGGCACAGATACGCAGTATTTT. Complete variable domain (other parts from reference TRBV2 and TRBJ2-3): EPEVTQTPSHQVTQMGQEVILRCVPISNHLYFYWYRQILGQKVEFLVSFYNNEISEKSEIFDDQFSVERPDGSNFTLKIRSTKLEDSAMYFCASSEGIGTDTQYFGPGTRLTVL.